Listed here are 20 T cell receptor beta chains from one sample, sequenced in a study of ipilimumab plus nivolumab after autologous stem cell transplantation. The method was immunoSEQ multiplex PCR; TCRdb's version includes in-frame clones alone and lacks a portion of them. The sample carries 77,000 or so clones, nearly 85% recorded once. Sequencing used PBMCs, obtained in a trial of ipilimumab plus nivolumab as post-transplant consolidation. The receptors originated from a male donor with diffuse large B-cell lymphoma.

This clone was found a few times. Other DNA sequences in the same sample also yield this CDR3. The chain is built from TRBV5-1 and TRBJ2-3; weak D call: TRBD2 (5 bases). V was shortened by 4 bases and J by 4 bases, with 7 bases between the two germline ends. Germline values: CDR1 SGHRS, CDR2 YFSETQ. CDR3 length: 12 residues. In DNA form, the CDR3 reads TGCGCCAGCAGCCTGGGAGCAGATACGCAGTATTTT. Its protein is CASSLGADTQYF.

V usage is TRBV9 and J usage is TRBJ2-7; TRBD2 matches at 8 bases. CDR1 SGDLS and CDR2 YYNGEE come from the germline V gene. This CDR3 has 17 residues. V dropped 2 bases and J dropped 2; count of bases not matched to a gene: 12. The CDR3 sequence: CASSVRLSGVPPYEQYF. CDR3 nucleotides: TGTGCCAGCAGCGTCCGCCTTAGCGGGGTGCCCCCCTACGAGCAGTACTTC.

J is TRBJ2-6 and V is TRBV4-2, with D possibly TRBD2 on 6 matching bases. CDR1 and CDR2 (germline): LGHNA, YNFKEQ. V lost 0 bases, J lost 0 bases, and 12 bases lay in between. The CDR3 is 18 residues long. This chain's CDR3 is CASSQDAGGSSGANVLTF. DNA for the CDR3: TGTGCCAGCAGCCAAGACGCCGGGGGATCCTCTGGGGCCAACGTCCTGACTTTC.

The chain combines TRBV5-1 with TRBJ2-3; 9 nucleotides align to TRBD2. Germline CDR1 SGHRS, CDR2 YFSETQ. After removal of 0 bases from V and 4 bases from J, the junction contained 6 bases not matched to a gene. This CDR3 is 16 amino acids long. This chain's CDR3 is CASSLAPSGGSDTQYF. CDR3 DNA: TGCGCCAGCAGCTTGGCCCCGAGCGGGGGGTCAGATACGCAGTATTTT.

This sequence joins TRBV7-8 and TRBJ1-2; 8 bases are shared with TRBD1. The CDR3 totals 14 residues. V lost 0 bases, J lost 6 bases, and 3 bases stayed unmatched. Per germline, CDR1 SGHVS and CDR2 FQNEAQ. CDR3 bases: TGTGCCAGCAGCTTAGCAGACAGGGGCAATGGCTACACCTTC. Amino acid sequence: CASSLADRGNGYTF.

V gene TRBV6-5 combines with J gene TRBJ2-7; D may be TRBD1 (6 bases). CDR3 length equals 16 residues. V lost 4 bases, J lost 1 base, and 17 bases lay in between. CDR1 MNHEY and CDR2 SVGAGI come from the germline V gene. The CDR3 sequence is CASSSRTGIRSYEQYF. The DNA of the CDR3 is TGTGCCAGCAGTTCCAGAACAGGGATCCGTTCCTACGAGCAGTACTTC.

The chain recombines TRBV5-1 with TRBJ1-6, with D perhaps matching TRBD1 (6 bases). The length of the CDR3 is 14 residues. The germline CDR1 and CDR2 sequences are SGHRS and YFSETQ. The V end lost 3 bases, the J end lost 8 bases, and 12 bases lay between the germline ends. CDR3 sequence reads: CASSWGQGDSPLHF. CDR3 sequence (DNA): TGCGCCAGCAGCTGGGGACAAGGAGATTCACCCCTCCACTTT.

The V and J genes are TRBV23-1 and TRBJ2-1; D is tentatively TRBD1 or TRBD2 (6 bases each). TRBV23-1 is assigned to the ORF class and has an uncertain function. The CDR3 loop spans 17 amino acids. V lost 3 bases and J 4 bases, leaving 19 bases between the germline ends. The DNA of the CDR3 is TGCGCCAGCAGTCACACGTCTAGCTTAGGGGGGTACAATGAGCAGTTCTTC. This translates into CASSHTSSLGGYNEQFF.

The CDR3 nucleotides are TGTGCCAGTAGTACCAGCTGGCCGGATGGCTACACCTTC. This codes for CASSTSWPDGYTF. The chain recombines TRBV19 with TRBJ1-2, with D unresolved. The length of the CDR3 is 13 residues. Germline V gives CDR1 LNHDA, CDR2 SQIVND (reference sequence). Trimming removed 4 bases at V and 6 bases at J, with 12 bases between. The full variable domain, with the rest looked up from reference TRBV19 and TRBJ1-2, is DGGITQSPKYLFRKEGQNVTLSCEQNLNHDAMYWYRQDPGQGLRLIYYSQIVNDFQKGDIAEGYSVSREKKESFPLTVTSAQKNPTAFYLCASSTSWPDGYTFGSGTRLTVV.

The chain couples TRBV7-6 to TRBJ1-2; no firm D call. The CDR3 extends over 13 amino acids. Trimming left V 2 bases short and J 2 bases short, with 6 bases between. The germline V gene encodes CDR1 SGHVS and CDR2 FNYEAQ. CDR3 bases: TGTGCCAGCAGCTTACAGGAGAACTATGGCTACACCTTC. It translates to CASSLQENYGYTF. The full variable domain, with the rest looked up from reference TRBV7-6 and TRBJ1-2, is GAGVSQSPRYKVTKRGQDVALRCDPISGHVSLYWYRQALGQGPEFLTYFNYEAQQDKSGLPNDRFSAERPEGSISTLTIQRTEQRDSAMYRCASSLQENYGYTFGSGTRLTVV.

V usage is TRBV6-5 and J usage is TRBJ2-3; 9 bases line up with TRBD2. Per the germline V gene, CDR1 is MNHEY and CDR2 is SVGAGI. CDR3 length: 15 residues. Unmatched junction bases numbered 6, after V lost 6 bases and J lost 2 bases. CDR3 region: CASRTGLANTDTQYF. Written as DNA, the CDR3 is TGTGCCAGCAGAACGGGACTAGCTAACACAGATACGCAGTATTTT.

The chain links TRBV10-3 to TRBJ2-4; 8 bases align to TRBD1. V was clipped by 7 bases and J by 5 bases; unmatched bases: 4. This CDR3 has 13 amino acids. CDR1 is ENHRY, CDR2 SYGVKD, per germline. CDR3 coding DNA: TGTGCCATCAAGGCAGGGGGCGAAAACATTCAGTACTTC. It is translated as CAIKAGGENIQYF.

The chain joins TRBV10-3 to TRBJ2-3; weak D call: TRBD2 (6 bases). Trimming pared 5 bases from V and 2 bases from J, leaving 14 bases between. The CDR3 is 15 residues long. The germline CDR1 and CDR2 sequences are ENHRY and SYGVKD. CDR3 nucleotides: TGTGCCATCAGTTTTAGCGGAGAGCTCACAGATACGCAGTATTTT. Protein product: CAISFSGELTDTQYF.

The V and J genes are TRBV7-8 and TRBJ2-7; D uncertain. CDR3 length: 13 residues. Trimming cost V 1 base and J 5 bases, with 9 bases left between them. Germline CDR1 is SGHVS and CDR2 is FQNEAQ. The CDR3 DNA is TGTGCCAGCAGCTTAGGAAACAGAAACGAGCAGTACTTC. Translation: CASSLGNRNEQYF.

The chain couples TRBV5-4 to TRBJ2-5, with 8 bases identical to TRBD2. The CDR3 covers 15 residues. With V trimmed by 5 bases and J by 1 base, 7 bases remained unmatched. CDR1 and CDR2 (germline): SGHNT, YYREEE (reference sequence). The CDR3 DNA reads as TGTGCCAGCAGACGAGCGGGGGCCCTCCAAGAGACCCAGTACTTC. It translates to CASRRAGALQETQYF.

This chain links TRBV30 with TRBJ1-4, with TRBD1 matching over 7 bases. The CDR3 consists of 15 residues. V lost 4 bases, J lost 1 base, and 6 bases stayed unmatched. Germline CDR1 and CDR2: GTSNPN and SVGIG (reference sequence). The CDR3 DNA sequence: TGTGCCTGGAATAGACAGGGAGGAACTAATGAAAAACTGTTTTTT. Translating it yields CAWNRQGGTNEKLFF.

The V call is TRBV9, the J call TRBJ1-3; D call uncertain. The CDR3 extends over 16 amino acids. Trimming took 0 bases from V and 0 from J, leaving 10 bases between them. CDR1 and CDR2 from the germline V gene are SGDLS and YYNGEE. CDR3: CASSVATGYSGNTIYF. DNA for the CDR3: TGTGCCAGCAGCGTAGCAACGGGGTACTCTGGAAACACCATATATTTT.

The chain carries TRBV13 and TRBJ2-2; TRBD2 matches at 10 bases. The CDR3 is made up of 18 amino acids. Germline trimming cut 5 bases from V and 5 bases from J; bases unmatched to any gene: 14. Germline V lookup: CDR1 PRHDT, CDR2 FYEKMQ (reference sequence). CDR3 bases: TGTGCCAGCAGCCAAGCGGCCACTAGCGGGGAAAAGACCGGGGAGCTGTTTTTT. Amino acid sequence: CASSQAATSGEKTGELFF.

This chain joins TRBV5-4 and TRBJ1-2; D gene uncertain. The CDR3 has 13 residues. V shed 1 base and J shed 0 bases, with 4 bases lying between them. Germline CDR1 reads SGHNT; CDR2 reads YYREEE (reference sequence). CDR3 in DNA: TGTGCCAGCAGCTTGCCTGCTAACTATGGCTACACCTTC. Protein sequence: CASSLPANYGYTF.

The J gene is TRBJ1-2, the V gene TRBV19; D is unresolved. This CDR3 comprises 12 residues. CDR1 LNHDA and CDR2 SQIVND come from the germline V gene (reference sequence). Between the trimmed V and J ends, which lost 6 bases and 5 bases, there was a span of 10 bases. The CDR3 sequence: CASRPAEYGYTF. DNA of the CDR3: TGTGCCAGTAGGCCGGCTGAATATGGCTACACCTTC. The full variable domain, completed using reference TRBV19 and TRBJ1-2, is DGGITQSPKYLFRKEGQNVTLSCEQNLNHDAMYWYRQDPGQGLRLIYYSQIVNDFQKGDIAEGYSVSREKKESFPLTVTSAQKNPTAFYLCASRPAEYGYTFGSGTRLTVV.